The rows below give T cell receptor beta chains drawn from one sample of a study of blood T cell repertoires in COVID-19. Generated by immunoSEQ multiplex PCR, the TCRdb table keeps only in-frame clones and is missing some. The sample includes over 250,000 clones, over 80% of them seen just once. The sample consisted of peripheral blood. Receptor source: a woman aged 50 to 65 with COVID-19, enrolled during active disease. Each CDR3 is given with its conserved first and last residue. A D gene is named only where the DNA matches it firmly. Clone size, where shown, is once, few, many, or a class for clones that have expanded.

V	size	D	J	CDR3	DNA
TRBV7-9	-	-	TRBJ1-1	CASSLSGTVNTEAFF	TGTGCCAGCAGCTTAAGCGGGACGGTGAACACTGAAGCTTTCTTT
TRBV10-3	-	TRBD2	TRBJ2-1	CAIRPTSAGAYNEQFF	TGTGCCATCAGACCCACCTCTGCGGGAGCCTACAATGAGCAGTTCTTC
TRBV29-1	-	TRBD1	TRBJ1-5	CSVEAWTGNQPQHF	TGCAGCGTTGAAGCTTGGACAGGGAATCAGCCCCAGCATTTT
TRBV20-1	-	-	TRBJ2-5	CSASFRGHQETQYF	TGCAGTGCTAGTTTCAGGGGACACCAAGAGACCCAGTACTTC
TRBV9	few	TRBD1	TRBJ1-2	CASSGWDSRYGYTF	TGTGCCAGCAGCGGGTGGGACAGCCGCTATGGCTACACCTTC
TRBV5-1	-	TRBD1	TRBJ1-4	CASSSTGTEVRATNEKLFF	TGCGCCAGCAGCTCCACCGGGACAGAAGTGCGTGCAACTAATGAAAAACTGTTTTTT
TRBV9	-	TRBD2	TRBJ2-1	CASSVGLAFGSSYNEQFF	TGTGCCAGCAGCGTAGGACTAGCGTTCGGAAGCTCCTACAATGAGCAGTTCTTC
TRBV2	-	-	TRBJ2-7	CASSVLQEQYF	TGTGCCAGCAGTGTTTTGCAGGAGCAGTACTTC
TRBV10-1	-	TRBD2	TRBJ2-7	CASSESGSASGRGYEQYF	TGCGCCAGCAGTGAGTCCGGCTCGGCTAGCGGGAGAGGGTACGAGCAGTACTTC
TRBV5-1	-	-	TRBJ2-5	CASSLTVPQETQYF	TGCGCCAGCAGCTTGACGGTCCCCCAAGAGACCCAGTACTTC
TRBV5-1	once	TRBD2	TRBJ2-5	CASSLGAGRETQYF	TGCGCCAGCAGCTTGGGAGCGGGAAGAGAGACCCAGTACTTC
TRBV7-9	-	-	TRBJ2-2	CASSVKTGFANTGELFF	TGTGCCAGCAGCGTTAAAACAGGTTTCGCGAACACCGGGGAGCTGTTTTTT
TRBV25-1	-	TRBD2	TRBJ2-1	CASSELGLAGGNEQFF	TGTGCCAGCAGTGAATTAGGGCTAGCGGGAGGCAATGAGCAGTTCTTC
TRBV3-1/TRBV3-2	-	-	TRBJ2-7	CASSRYRAKVGEQYF	TGTGCCAGCAGTCGTTACAGGGCTAAGGTTGGCGAGCAGTACTTC
TRBV7-9	-	-	TRBJ1-2	CASSLEAYGYTF	TGTGCCAGCAGCTTAGAAGCTTATGGCTACACCTTC
TRBV7-9	few	TRBD1	TRBJ2-7	CASSSWDRVGEQYF	TGTGCCAGCAGCTCCTGGGACAGGGTAGGCGAGCAGTACTTC
TRBV18	-	-	TRBJ1-1	CASSPRKEYTEAFF	TGTGCCAGCTCACCACGTAAGGAGTACACTGAAGCTTTCTTT
TRBV5-1	few	TRBD1	TRBJ1-2	CASSLPTTGGALYGYTF	TGCGCCAGCAGCTTGCCCACAACAGGGGGCGCATTGTATGGCTACACCTTC
TRBV3-1/TRBV3-2	few	-	TRBJ1-1	CASSQRGDSLSEAFF	TGTGCCAGCAGCCAACGCGGAGACAGTCTGAGTGAAGCTTTCTTT
TRBV19	-	-	TRBJ1-1	CASRSTSNTEAFF	TGTGCCAGTAGAAGTACATCGAACACTGAAGCTTTCTTT
TRBV2	-	TRBD1	TRBJ2-7	CASMGGTGKIRDYEQYF	TGTGCCAGCATGGGGGGGACAGGGAAAATCCGAGACTACGAGCAGTACTTC
TRBV2	-	TRBD1	TRBJ2-6	CASDGQGVGSGANVLTF	TGTGCCAGCGACGGACAGGGGGTGGGCTCTGGGGCCAACGTCCTGACTTTC
TRBV3-1/TRBV3-2	-	-	TRBJ2-7	CASSRSPGYSSYEQYF	TGTGCCAGCAGCCGTAGCCCGGGATATAGCTCCTACGAGCAGTACTTC
TRBV18	-	-	TRBJ2-1	CASSPSGDSPYNEQFF	TGTGCCAGCTCACCTAGCGGGGACAGTCCCTACAATGAGCAGTTCTTC
TRBV28	-	TRBD2	TRBJ2-1	CASRAGTSGNGEQFF	TGTGCCAGCAGGGCCGGGACTAGCGGAAATGGTGAGCAGTTCTTC
TRBV18	-	TRBD1	TRBJ1-6	CASSRDRKNSPLHF	TGTGCCAGCTCACGGGACAGGAAAAATTCACCCCTCCACTTT
TRBV12-5	-	TRBD2	TRBJ2-1	CASGLGLAGVNEQFF	TGTGCTAGTGGCCTGGGACTAGCGGGAGTTAATGAGCAGTTCTTC
TRBV2	-	TRBD1	TRBJ2-7	CASILDRDEQYF	TGTGCCAGCATCTTGGACAGGGACGAGCAGTACTTC
TRBV18	-	TRBD1	TRBJ1-4	CASSPVLTGDNEKLFF	TGTGCCAGCTCACCGGTCCTTACAGGGGATAATGAAAAACTGTTTTTT
TRBV2	-	TRBD2	TRBJ2-3	CASNFPGLAGEEGDTQYF	TGTGCCAGCAACTTCCCCGGGCTAGCGGGAGAAGAAGGAGATACGCAGTATTTT
TRBV30	-	TRBD1	TRBJ2-4	CAWSVEGADIQYF	TGTGCCTGGAGTGTAGAGGGGGCGGACATTCAGTACTTC
TRBV28	-	TRBD1	TRBJ2-2	CASSLYGTGNTGELFF	TGTGCCAGCAGTTTATACGGGACAGGGAACACCGGGGAGCTGTTTTTT
TRBV7-9	-	-	TRBJ2-7	CASSPFSSYEQYF	TGTGCCAGCAGCCCGTTCAGCTCCTACGAGCAGTACTTC
TRBV10-1	-	-	TRBJ2-7	CASSETGIHEQYF	TGCGCCAGCAGTGAGACAGGGATCCACGAGCAGTACTTC
TRBV30	-	TRBD1	TRBJ2-3	CAGTAGLTDTQYF	TGTGCCGGGACAGCAGGACTCACAGATACGCAGTATTTT
TRBV2	-	-	TRBJ1-2	CASSDVQGVYGYTF	TGTGCCAGCAGTGATGTACAGGGTGTCTATGGCTACACCTTC
TRBV7-8	-	TRBD2	TRBJ2-1	CASSLDSLAAYNEQFF	TGTGCCAGCAGCTTAGATAGCCTAGCGGCCTACAATGAGCAGTTCTTC
TRBV30	-	-	TRBJ1-3	CAWTQALGNTIYF	TGTGCCTGGACGCAGGCCCTTGGAAACACCATATATTTT
TRBV6-5	once	-	TRBJ1-1	CASINFGNTEAFF	TGTGCCAGCATTAACTTCGGGAACACTGAAGCTTTCTTT
TRBV10-2	-	-	TRBJ2-7	CASRGGLVEKDF	TGCGCCAGCAGGGGGGGACTGGTAGAGAAGGACTTC
TRBV28	-	-	TRBJ2-5	CASSFPPTTTETQYF	TGTGCCAGCAGTTTCCCCCCAACTACTACAGAGACCCAGTACTTC
TRBV2	once	-	TRBJ2-1	CASSAQGDSSYNEQFF	TGTGCCAGCAGTGCACAGGGAGACAGCTCCTACAATGAGCAGTTCTTC
TRBV2	-	-	TRBJ1-1	CASARVKGNTEAFF	TGTGCCAGCGCCAGGGTAAAGGGGAACACTGAAGCTTTCTTT
TRBV7-8	-	TRBD2	TRBJ2-1	CASSQGLAEYNEQFF	TGTGCCAGCAGCCAGGGACTAGCGGAGTACAATGAGCAGTTCTTC
TRBV5-6	once	TRBD1	TRBJ1-5	CASSLAGQAFGPQHF	TGTGCCAGCAGCTTGGCGGGACAGGCTTTTGGGCCCCAGCATTTT
TRBV6-5	-	-	TRBJ2-1	CASSPPRSSYNEQFF	TGTGCCAGCAGTCCACCGCGGAGCTCCTACAATGAGCAGTTCTTC
TRBV9	-	TRBD1	TRBJ1-6	CASSATGTGASPLHF	TGTGCCAGCAGCGCTACCGGGACAGGGGCCTCCCCCCTCCACTTT
TRBV7-6	-	TRBD1	TRBJ1-5	CASSPGQGGYQPQHF	TGTGCCAGCAGCCCGGGACAGGGGGGATATCAGCCCCAGCATTTT
TRBV11-2	-	TRBD1	TRBJ1-1	CASSTRQGHTEAFF	TGTGCCAGCAGCACCCGACAGGGACACACTGAAGCTTTCTTT
TRBV14	-	-	TRBJ2-5	CASSQVRGMMETQYF	TGTGCCAGCAGCCAAGTTCGGGGGATGATGGAGACCCAGTACTTC
TRBV5-1	-	TRBD2	TRBJ2-5	CASSLVAGDQETQYF	TGCGCCAGCAGCTTGGTTGCGGGGGACCAAGAGACCCAGTACTTC
TRBV6-4	once	-	TRBJ2-1	CASSRTQQGASSYNEQFF	TGTGCCAGCAGTCGGACCCAACAGGGAGCTAGCTCCTACAATGAGCAGTTCTTC
TRBV4-3	once	-	TRBJ2-5	CASSPHRASQETQYF	TGCGCCAGCAGCCCTCACAGGGCTTCCCAAGAGACCCAGTACTTC
TRBV9	-	-	TRBJ1-4	CASSATGTRNEKLFF	TGTGCCAGCAGCGCCACAGGGACGCGGAATGAAAAACTGTTTTTT
TRBV7-9	once	TRBD1	TRBJ2-7	CASSPGTDYEQYF	TGTGCCAGCAGCCCGGGGACAGACTACGAGCAGTACTTC
TRBV27	-	-	TRBJ2-6	CASRRDISGANVLTF	TGTGCCAGCAGACGGGACATCTCTGGGGCCAACGTCCTGACTTTC
TRBV30	-	TRBD1	TRBJ1-1	CAWDRAPNTEAFF	TGTGCCTGGGACAGGGCCCCGAACACTGAAGCTTTCTTT
TRBV4-1	-	TRBD1	TRBJ2-7	CASSQDPIQGALTYEQYF	TGCGCCAGCAGCCAAGATCCAATACAGGGGGCTTTAACGTACGAGCAGTACTTC
TRBV7-6	-	-	TRBJ2-1	CASSPRDLKGNEQFF	TGTGCCAGCAGCCCTCGGGACTTGAAGGGCAATGAGCAGTTCTTC
TRBV18	-	-	TRBJ1-2	CASSLSTPSAGVHYGYTF	TGTGCCAGCTCACTTTCCACACCGTCGGCAGGGGTTCACTATGGCTACACCTTC